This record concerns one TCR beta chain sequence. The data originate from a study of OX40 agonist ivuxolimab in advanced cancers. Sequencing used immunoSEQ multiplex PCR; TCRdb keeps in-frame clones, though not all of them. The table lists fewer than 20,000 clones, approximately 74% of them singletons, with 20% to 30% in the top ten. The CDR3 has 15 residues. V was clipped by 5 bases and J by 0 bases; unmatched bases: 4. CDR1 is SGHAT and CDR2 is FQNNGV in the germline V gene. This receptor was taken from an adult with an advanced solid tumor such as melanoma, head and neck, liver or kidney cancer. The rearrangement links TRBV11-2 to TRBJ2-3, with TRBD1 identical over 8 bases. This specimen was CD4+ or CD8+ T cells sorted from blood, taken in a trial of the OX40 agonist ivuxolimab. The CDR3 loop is CASSTGGTSTDTQYF. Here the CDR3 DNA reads TGTGCCAGCAGCACAGGGGGAACAAGCACAGATACGCAGTATTTT.